The rows below give T cell receptor beta chains drawn from one sample of a study of cytomegalovirus exposure and HLA in healthy donors. Assay: immunoSEQ multiplex PCR; the TCRdb copy retains only in-frame clones and omits some. Of around 170,000 clones listed, under 80% are singletons. What was sequenced was PBMCs. Every receptor here comes from a woman aged 25 to 45 in good health and CMV-seropositive. Both conserved end residues are part of each CDR3.

j_call v_call cdr3_aa
TRBJ2-2 TRBV28 CASLDRTNTGELFF
TRBJ2-1 TRBV7-2 CASSFKAGTGYNEQFF
TRBJ1-5 TRBV28 CAIQTYLSNQPQHF
TRBJ2-7 TRBV11-3 CASSLVGGAQEQYF
TRBJ1-1 TRBV6-5 CASIPPTGRNTEAFF
TRBJ2-1 TRBV7-6 CASSLKGVHEQFF
TRBJ2-1 TRBV5-8 CAVGGLTGTSGFHEQFF
TRBJ1-4 TRBV5-1 CASSFRGGDEEKLFF
TRBJ2-5 TRBV7-7 CASSTDRGQETQYF
TRBJ1-5 TRBV27 CASRRGQGEVYGNQPQHF
TRBJ2-7 TRBV30 CAWGQGGYEQYF
TRBJ2-1 TRBV28 CASSKSRGYNEQFF
TRBJ1-1 TRBV11-2 CASSPRGWEGGNTEAFF
TRBJ1-5 TRBV7-2 CASSDYGGRQPQHF
TRBJ1-1 TRBV6-1 CASSGDRGRDTEAFF
TRBJ2-1 TRBV6-5 CASRDRGRNNEQFF
TRBJ2-3 TRBV5-4 CASSLVSAGADTQYF
TRBJ1-3 TRBV9 CASSVGVRDSAGNTIYF
TRBJ1-2 TRBV7-9 CASSFPLPGQGIYAF
TRBJ2-7 TRBV28 CASSLGQGALEQYF
TRBJ1-3 TRBV10-1 CASSHPEASSGNTIYF
TRBJ2-2 TRBV6-1 CASSESVGVTRGGGELFF
TRBJ1-4 TRBV5-1 CASSLRSTNEKLFF
TRBJ2-1 TRBV19 CASSKRGNEQFF
TRBJ2-7 TRBV5-6 CASSRRGAHEQYF
TRBJ1-5 TRBV2 CASSAERQQPQHF
TRBJ1-2 TRBV9 CASSVGLGTNYGYTF
TRBJ2-7 TRBV9 CASSVDDREWVGQYF